The text below deals with one TCR beta chain. Per the authors' pipeline: Quantification of nucleated cells was approximated via reference gene primer amplification. Assay: immunoSEQ multiplex PCR; the TCRdb copy retains only in-frame clones and omits some. V, J and clone size are those of that table, while D and trimming were read from the DNA. This sample has 400,000 or so clones, with around 89% found just once. This entry is derived from a study of blood T cell repertoires in COVID-19. Participants spanned ages about 18 to 95 years and resided in roughly 22 US areas. Participants had their cohort set by participant-reported clinical history. Sequencing was performed on PBMCs or T cells enriched from blood (not recorded which). The sequence derives from a man in his thirties or forties who had recovered from COVID-19.

The CDR3 loop is CASRQGMNTEAFF. CDR3 nucleotides: TGTGCCAGCAGACAGGGGATGAACACTGAAGCTTTCTTT. V and J are TRBV2 and TRBJ1-1; the match to TRBD1 covers 7 bases. The CDR3 totals 13 residues. With 6 bases clipped from V and 0 bases from J, the junction kept 1 base outside the gene matches. The germline gives CDR1 SNHLY, CDR2 FYNNEI.